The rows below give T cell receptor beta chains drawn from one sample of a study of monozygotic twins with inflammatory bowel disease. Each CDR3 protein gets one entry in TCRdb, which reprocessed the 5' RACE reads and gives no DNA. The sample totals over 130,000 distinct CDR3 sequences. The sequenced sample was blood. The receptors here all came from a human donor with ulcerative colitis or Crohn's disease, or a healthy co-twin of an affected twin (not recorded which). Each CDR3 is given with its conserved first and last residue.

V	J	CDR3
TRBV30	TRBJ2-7	CAWRGRTHYEQYF
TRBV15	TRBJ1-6	CATSRQGSNSPLHF
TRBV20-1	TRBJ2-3	CSANLAGGPNTQYF
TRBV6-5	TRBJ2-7	CASSYSKAGGSSYEQYF
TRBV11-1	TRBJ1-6	CASSFGRTSSPLHF
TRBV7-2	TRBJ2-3	CASSYSPYWGSSGGTNRYTQYF
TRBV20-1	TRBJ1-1	CRGKQGARTEAFF
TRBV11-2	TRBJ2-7	CASSFGVLKVAGIYEQYF
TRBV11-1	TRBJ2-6	CASSLGLVGSSAPSSGANVLTF
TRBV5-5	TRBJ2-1	CASSPRGQVLDEQFF
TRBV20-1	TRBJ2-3	CSASNPGQNTDTQYF
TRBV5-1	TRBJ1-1	CASSLEGQGRLSWQKNTEAFF
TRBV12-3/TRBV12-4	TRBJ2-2	CASSPGQGVDYGTGELFF
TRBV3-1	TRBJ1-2	CASSQDPGPYGYTF
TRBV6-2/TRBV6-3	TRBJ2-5	CASSYSRLDRVVETQYF
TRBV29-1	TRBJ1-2	CSATSVANYGYTF
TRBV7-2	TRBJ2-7	CTSSLGLSYEQYF
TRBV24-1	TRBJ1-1	CATSDLDHTEAFF
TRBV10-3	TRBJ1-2	CAIRSNSDYGYTF
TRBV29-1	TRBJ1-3	CSVEDRGVLSGNTIYF
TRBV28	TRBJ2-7	CASSLTRTGSSSYEQYF
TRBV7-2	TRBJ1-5	CASSLVGVQPQHF
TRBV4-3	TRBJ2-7	CASSQETGGSYEQYF
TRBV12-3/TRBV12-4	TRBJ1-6	CASSPDSSRSPLHF
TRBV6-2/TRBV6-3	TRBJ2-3	CASSYSVGRADTQYF
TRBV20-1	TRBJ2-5	CSARDARGPQETQYF
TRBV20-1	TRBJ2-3	CSASPSLGSTDTQYF
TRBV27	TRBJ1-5	CASSLFGAGDQPQHF
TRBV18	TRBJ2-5	CASSPGASPGRGTQYF
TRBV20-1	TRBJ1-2	CSARGQGLDGYTF
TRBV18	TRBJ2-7	CASSPPRSSGENEQYF